The 30 T cell receptor beta chains given below trace back to one sample, sequenced in a study of cytomegalovirus exposure and HLA in healthy donors. Sequenced by immunoSEQ multiplex PCR; TCRdb stores in-frame clones only, minus some. The sample consists of some 250,000 clones, around 90% of them appearing once. The sequencing input was PBMCs. All receptors derive from a woman younger than 30 in good health and CMV-seronegative.

The chain combines TRBV5-1 with TRBJ2-5; 8 bases are a match to TRBD1. The length of the CDR3 is 15 residues. CDR1 and CDR2 (germline): SGHRS, YFSETQ. Trimming cost V 5 bases and J 0 bases; bases outside gene matches: 6. CDR3 nucleotides: TGCGCCAGCAGAGTGTCAGGGGGCAACCAAGAGACCCAGTACTTC. This sequence encodes CASRVSGGNQETQYF.

V is TRBV27 and J is TRBJ2-7, with 10 nucleotides matching TRBD2. The germline gives CDR1 MNHEY, CDR2 SMNVEV (reference sequence). The CDR3 loop spans 13 amino acids. V was pared by 3 bases and J by 6 bases, with 2 bases of the junction left unmatched. DNA for the CDR3: TGTGCCAGCAGTTTTACTAGCGGGGCCGAGCAGTACGTC. Translation gives CASSFTSGAEQYV.

V and J are TRBV27 and TRBJ2-3; D might be TRBD2 (5 bases). The CDR3 covers 15 residues. The V gene lost 2 bases and the J gene lost 1 base, with 10 bases spanning the gap. Germline V lookup: CDR1 MNHEY, CDR2 SMNVEV (reference sequence). CDR3: CASSLVNGGTDTQYF. In DNA, the CDR3 is TGTGCCAGCAGTTTAGTTAACGGGGGCACAGATACGCAGTATTTT.

This clone was seen a single time. The chain couples TRBV4-2 to TRBJ2-3; D uncertain. The V end lost 0 bases, the J end lost 0 bases, and 13 bases lay between the germline ends. The germline V gene encodes CDR1 LGHNA and CDR2 YNFKEQ. The CDR3 consists of 17 residues. The chain's CDR3 is CASSQDPQRASTDTQYF. The CDR3 DNA is TGTGCCAGCAGCCAAGATCCCCAACGAGCCAGCACAGATACGCAGTATTTT.

The rearrangement links TRBV10-3 to TRBJ1-5; TRBD1 agrees at 10 bases. CDR3 length: 14 residues. Per the germline V gene, CDR1 is ENHRY and CDR2 is SYGVKD. V lost 3 bases and J lost 6; bases outside the gene matches: 2. The CDR3 reads CAISEWTGGQPQHF. CDR3 DNA: TGTGCCATCAGTGAATGGACAGGGGGTCAGCCCCAGCATTTT.

This clone was picked up a small number of times. The rearrangement joins TRBV27 to TRBJ1-2; TRBD1 matches 7 bases. The V and J ends lost 5 bases and 6 bases, in that order; junction bases with no gene match: 18. The germline gives CDR1 MNHEY, CDR2 SMNVEV (reference sequence). There are 17 residues in the CDR3. For the CDR3, the DNA is TGTGCCAGCAGTATCCACTCTGACAGGGTACGACGTCATGGCTACACCTTC. Translated: CASSIHSDRVRRHGYTF.

J is TRBJ1-1 and V is TRBV2; D gene unclear. Germline loops: CDR1 SNHLY, CDR2 FYNNEI. The CDR3 covers 13 residues. V was cut by 7 bases and J by 4 bases, with 13 bases left in between. This CDR3 is CASKVQAPTEAFF. As DNA, the CDR3 is TGTGCCAGCAAGGTGCAGGCCCCCACTGAAGCTTTCTTT.

This clone was observed a single time. This chain links TRBV2 with TRBJ1-6, with TRBD1 matching over 11 bases. Per germline, CDR1 SNHLY and CDR2 FYNNEI. CDR3 size: 19 residues. J was trimmed by 0 bases and V by 6 bases; bases with no gene match: 10. The CDR3 is CASRGQGEGASSYNSPLHF. CDR3 nucleotide sequence: TGTGCCAGCAGGGGACAGGGGGAGGGGGCAAGCTCCTATAATTCACCCCTCCACTTT.

Turning to this clone: At one of its ends the junction is not consistent with the germline gene, which may arise from a read error. CDR3 bases: TGCGCCAGCAGCCAAGATCTAGATGGTACTTCCGGGGAGCTGTTTTTT. It specifies CASSQDLDGTSGELFF. The chain carries TRBV5-4 and TRBJ2-2; D call uncertain. The germline CDR1 and CDR2 sequences are SGHNT and YYREEE (reference sequence). The CDR3 contains 16 residues.

The chain recombines TRBV28 with TRBJ1-2, with D perhaps matching TRBD1 (6 bases). The V and J ends lost 3 bases and 7 bases respectively, with 21 bases between them. The CDR3 extends over 16 amino acids. Germline V gene sequence: CDR1 MDHEN, CDR2 SYDVKM. The CDR3 DNA sequence: TGTGCCAGCAGTTTGGAGCTGGGGGCTGCTAACGGTGGCTACACCTTC. Protein sequence: CASSLELGAANGGYTF.

The V call is TRBV5-8, the J call TRBJ1-2; TRBD1 matches at 9 bases. V shed 4 bases, J shed 8 bases, and the junction held 6 bases outside the gene matches. Germline CDR1 and CDR2: SGHTS and YDEGEE. The CDR3 length is 13 residues. CDR3 amino acids: CASSRDRVYGYTF. DNA of the CDR3: TGTGCCAGCAGCCGGGACAGGGTATACGGCTACACCTTC.

This clone came up once. The chain links TRBV6-6 to TRBJ1-2, with D perhaps matching TRBD1 (6 bases). Trimming stripped 6 bases from V and 6 bases from J, with 14 bases between. The CDR3 runs to 13 residues. Germline CDR1 is MNHNY and CDR2 is SVGAGI (reference sequence). The CDR3 nucleotides are TGTGCCAGCAGAGCCGGGGGGCTGGATGGCTACACCTTC. Protein: CASRAGGLDGYTF.

This clone was detected only once. The chain has TRBV27 and TRBJ1-4, with a weak D call TRBD1 (5 bases). Germline V gene sequence: CDR1 MNHEY, CDR2 SMNVEV (reference sequence). V lost 5 bases, J lost 5 bases, and 21 bases lay in between. The CDR3 contains 17 residues. The CDR3 DNA follows: TGTGCCAGCAGTGCGGCCGGGGCCCGGCGGGGGAATGAAAAACTGTTTTTT. Protein product: CASSAAGARRGNEKLFF.

This chain connects TRBV5-1 to TRBJ1-1; 8 bases fit TRBD1. Germline-derived CDR1 and CDR2 are SGHRS and YFSETQ. The CDR3 extends over 16 amino acids. J gave up 1 base and V 4 bases, and 9 bases lay outside the gene matches. The CDR3 loop is CASSGDLGQGNTEAFF. The CDR3 DNA reads TGCGCCAGCAGCGGCGACTTAGGACAGGGGAACACTGAAGCTTTCTTT.

The CDR3 nucleotides are TGTGCCAGCAGCCCACAGGGGCTCTACGAGCAGTACGTC. Translated, it gives CASSPQGLYEQYV. This chain joins TRBV5-6 and TRBJ2-7, with 7 bases that match TRBD1. Germline CDR1 SGHDT, CDR2 YYEEEE. V was clipped by 4 bases and J by 3 bases; unmatched bases: 4. The CDR3 totals 13 residues.

The chain combines TRBV2 with TRBJ2-2; 10 nucleotides align to TRBD2. Losses at the gene ends were 7 bases for V and 7 bases for J; bases not matched to a gene: 9. CDR1 is SNHLY, CDR2 FYNNEI, per germline. The CDR3 spans 15 residues. The CDR3: CASTGLATFFGELFF. CDR3 DNA: TGTGCCAGCACGGGACTAGCGACTTTTTTCGGGGAGCTGTTTTTT.

J is TRBJ2-7 and V is TRBV4-1, with D uncertain. This CDR3 contains 13 residues. Germline assignment: CDR1 MGHRA and CDR2 YSYEKL. Between the trimmed V and J ends, which lost 1 base and 7 bases, there was a span of 11 bases. The CDR3 spells CASSQVQSVEQYF. In nucleotides, the CDR3 is TGCGCCAGCAGCCAAGTACAGTCAGTAGAGCAGTACTTC.

This clone was counted between two and nine times. The CDR3 nucleotides read TGTGCCAGCAGGCCCGCCGCGGATTCACCCCTCCACTTT. Its protein is CASRPAADSPLHF. This chain joins TRBV7-6 and TRBJ1-6; no clear D gene. CDR3 length equals 13 residues. V dropped 6 bases and J dropped 8 bases, with 11 bases sitting between them. Germline V gene sequence: CDR1 SGHVS, CDR2 FNYEAQ.

The table lists this clone with a count of one. V usage is TRBV10-3 and J usage is TRBJ1-3, with TRBD1 identical over 7 bases. The trim removed 7 bases at V and 4 bases at J, leaving 7 bases unmatched. The CDR3 is 14 amino acids. Germline assignment: CDR1 ENHRY and CDR2 SYGVKD. In DNA form, the CDR3 reads TGTGCCATCATGAGACAGGGTGACGGAAACACCATATATTTT. It translates to CAIMRQGDGNTIYF.

The V gene is TRBV6-6, the J gene TRBJ1-1; no definite D call. V was clipped by 6 bases and J by 3 bases, with 14 bases between them. Looked up from germline, CDR1 is MNHNY and CDR2 is SVGAGI (reference sequence). This CDR3 is 14 amino acids long. The CDR3 DNA reads TGTGCCAGCAGCCGCACGGGGAGGGACACTGAAGCTTTCTTT. Translating gives CASSRTGRDTEAFF.

This chain connects TRBV7-9 to TRBJ2-2; 12 bases agree with TRBD2. The germline V gene has CDR1 SEHNR and CDR2 FQNEAQ (reference sequence). This CDR3 is 19 amino acids long. Trimming cost V 1 base and J 1 base; bases outside gene matches: 7. CDR3 sequence reads: CASSLGPGTSGLNTGELFF. The CDR3 region has the DNA TGTGCCAGCAGCTTAGGGCCAGGGACTAGCGGGCTGAACACCGGGGAGCTGTTTTTT.

The rearrangement uses TRBV7-3 and TRBJ1-1; no clear D gene. Germline loops: CDR1 SGHTA, CDR2 FQGTGA. Deletions cut 2 bases from V and 6 bases from J, with 7 bases between. The CDR3 totals 12 residues. CDR3 loop: CASSLGGPEAFF. CDR3 bases: TGTGCCAGCAGCTTAGGAGGGCCTGAAGCTTTCTTT.

The V gene is TRBV5-1, the J gene TRBJ1-4; 9 positions match TRBD1. V trimming: 4 bases; J trimming: 8 bases; junction bases outside the gene matches: 6. The CDR3 is 14 amino acids. Germline lookup yields CDR1 SGHRS and CDR2 YFSETQ. CDR3 protein: CASSGGQGGEKLFF. In nucleotides, the CDR3 is TGCGCCAGCAGCGGGGGACAGGGAGGGGAAAAACTGTTTTTT.

V gene TRBV6-6 combines with J gene TRBJ2-3; possible D gene TRBD2, 6 bases. The CDR3 sequence is 14 residues long. V lost 11 bases and J 5 bases, leaving 20 bases between the germline ends. Germline loops: CDR1 MNHNY, CDR2 SVGAGI (reference sequence). Here the CDR3 DNA reads TGTGCCGCGTGGGGCGCGGGGATGGAAGATACGCAGTATTTT. It yields the protein CAAWGAGMEDTQYF.

This clone came up a few times. The genes are TRBV6-1 and TRBJ2-2; the D gene is possibly TRBD1 (6 bases). CDR3 size: 13 residues. Germline CDR1 MNHNS, CDR2 SASEGT. V was cut by 5 bases and J by 6 bases, with 10 bases left in between. The CDR3 is CASSTNRAGELFF. The CDR3 nucleotides are TGTGCCAGCAGTACCAACAGGGCCGGGGAGCTGTTTTTT.

Regarding this clone: The sample contains more than one DNA sequence encoding this CDR3. The gene calls are TRBV6-5 and TRBJ2-1, with 10 positions matching TRBD1. Per the germline V gene, CDR1 is MNHEY and CDR2 is SVGAGI. V dropped 2 bases and J dropped 7; count of bases not matched to a gene: 2. This CDR3 has 14 residues. CDR3 bases: TGTGCCAGCAGTTACCTGGGACAGGGGAATGAGCAGTTCTTC. It codes for CASSYLGQGNEQFF.

V is TRBV5-1 and J is TRBJ2-3; perhaps TRBD2 as D (5 bases). V lost 0 bases to trimming and J lost 3 bases, with 14 bases between them. The germline V gene has CDR1 SGHRS and CDR2 YFSETQ. The CDR3 runs 16 residues. As DNA, the CDR3 is TGCGCCAGCAGCTTGGGTCCAGCGGTGAGGACAGATACGCAGTATTTT. This translates into CASSLGPAVRTDTQYF.

This chain connects TRBV2 to TRBJ2-2, with D possibly being TRBD2 (6 bases). Trimming removed 3 bases at V and 5 bases at J, with 7 bases between. Germline lookup yields CDR1 SNHLY and CDR2 FYNNEI. The CDR3 has 13 residues. CDR3 DNA sequence: TGTGCCAGCAGTGACGGGAGTACCGGGGAGCTGTTTTTT. Its protein product is CASSDGSTGELFF.

The chain carries TRBV11-1 and TRBJ1-1; D perhaps matches TRBD1 (6 bases). Per the germline V gene, CDR1 is SGHAT and CDR2 is FQDESV (reference sequence). The ends were cut back, 6 bases at V and 6 bases at J, with 11 bases in the middle. This CDR3 region has 12 residues. The CDR3 loop is CASRQYRAEAFF. In nucleotides, the CDR3 is TGTGCCAGCAGGCAATACAGGGCTGAAGCTTTCTTT.

The chain has TRBV5-6 and TRBJ2-3; 8 bases agree with TRBD2. The germline V gene encodes CDR1 SGHDT and CDR2 YYEEEE. The CDR3 is made up of 16 amino acids. V trimming: 0 bases; J trimming: 1 base; junction bases outside the gene matches: 4. The CDR3 region is CASSLVGAGGTDTQYF. In nucleotides, the CDR3 is TGTGCCAGCAGCTTGGTGGGAGCGGGGGGCACAGATACGCAGTATTTT. Combining the CDR3 with reference TRBV5-6 and TRBJ2-3 gives the whole variable domain DAGVTQSPTHLIKTRGQQVTLRCSPKSGHDTVSWYQQALGQGPQFIFQYYEEEERQRGNFPDRFSGHQFPNYSSELNVNALLLGDSALYLCASSLVGAGGTDTQYFGPGTRLTVL.